This TCR beta chain was captured in a study of T cells after yellow fever vaccination. Whole-study context: SMART-Seq v4 Ultra Low Input served to prepare low-cell-number fractions. Whole-study results and caveats: On re-exposure, the response was weaker but peaked faster, at day 5 versus 15.

This clonotype was picked up many times. Its target is not known. 5'RACE template switching produced TCR cDNA carrying a universal primer site and UMIs. MiXCR, applied by TCRdb to the 5' RACE reads, yields one record per CDR3 protein. Of tens of thousands of distinct CDR3 sequences listed, 7.4% were seen once; the top ten hold around 34%. Germline loops: CDR1 DFQATT, CDR2 SNEGSKA (reference sequence). Trimming cost V 6 bases and J 0 bases, with 11 bases left between them. CDR3 length: 14 residues. Here the sequenced sample was CD8+ T cells sorted from PBMCs, taken 15 days after the yellow fever booster vaccination. The receptor was derived from a man aged 30 to 39 who received the YFV17D yellow fever vaccine. The chain uses TRBV20-1 and TRBJ1-4; D remains unclear. CDR3 in amino acids: CSATPITTNEKLFF. The CDR3 DNA reads as TGCAGTGCCACCCCCATAACAACTAATGAAAAACTGTTTTTT.